A few counts support the clone carrying this T cell receptor beta chain. What it binds is unknown. Donation came from healthy HIV-negative adults that had no recent acute infections or vaccinations. Division of CD4+ cells produced a CD45RA+ naive subset and a CD45RA-negative memory subset. The CDR3 extends over 18 amino acids. Per germline, CDR1 SGHNT and CDR2 YYREEE (reference sequence). The V end lost 0 bases, the J end lost 0 bases, and 13 bases lay between the germline ends. This sample stems from a study of shared clonotypes between healthy human individuals. Study-level points and caveats: For naive CD4 cells, roughly 5% of clonotypes were shared across several donors.

In replicate PCRs of sorted subsets, approximately 200 ng DNA, roughly 31,000 T cell genomes, was used. Measured with immunoSEQ multiplex PCR; TCRdb has only the in-frame clones, and not every one. The sample comprises over a million clones, about 98.5% of which are singletons, and 0.36% rests with the top ten. The TCR originated in a man aged 25 to 40 in good health. The genes are TRBV5-4 and TRBJ2-6; D is ambiguous. The sample was naive CD4+ T cells sorted from blood. Regarding subset: CD45RA+ positively selected. CDR3 bases: TGTGCCAGCAGCTTGGAATGGGGATCGGGCTCTGGGGCCAACGTCCTGACTTTC. This translates into CASSLEWGSGSGANVLTF.